This T cell receptor beta chain was retrieved from a study of OX40 agonist ivuxolimab in advanced cancers. Turning to the study itself: One patient with hepatocellular carcinoma and two with cutaneous melanoma, three in all, had partial responses.

Some clones are missing from TCRdb's copy, which holds only in-frame ones; the method was immunoSEQ multiplex PCR. This table has 60,000 to 85,000 clones, about 90% appearing once. Looked up from germline, CDR1 is LNHDA and CDR2 is SQIVND (reference sequence). J was trimmed by 7 bases and V by 4 bases; bases with no gene match: 3. CDR3 length: 13 amino acids. The source was CD4+ or CD8+ T cells sorted from blood, collected in a trial of the OX40 agonist ivuxolimab. The J gene is TRBJ1-1, the V gene TRBV19; 10 bases align to TRBD1. This sequence originates from an adult with an advanced solid tumor such as melanoma, head and neck, liver or kidney cancer. CDR3 amino acids: CASSKGQGIEAFF. DNA of the CDR3: TGTGCCAGTAGTAAGGGACAGGGGATTGAAGCTTTCTTT.